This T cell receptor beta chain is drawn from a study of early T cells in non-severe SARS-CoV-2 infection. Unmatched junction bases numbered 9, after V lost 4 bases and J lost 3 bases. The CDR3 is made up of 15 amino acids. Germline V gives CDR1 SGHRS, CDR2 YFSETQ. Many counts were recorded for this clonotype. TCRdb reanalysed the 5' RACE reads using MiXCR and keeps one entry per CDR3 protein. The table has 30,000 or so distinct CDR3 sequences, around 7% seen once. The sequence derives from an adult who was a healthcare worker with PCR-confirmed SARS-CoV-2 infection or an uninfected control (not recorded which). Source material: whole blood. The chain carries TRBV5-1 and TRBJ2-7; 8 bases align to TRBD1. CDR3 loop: CASSLGQAEHYEQYF. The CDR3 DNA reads TGCGCCAGCAGCCTGGGACAGGCAGAGCACTACGAGCAGTACTTC.